The T cell receptor (beta chain) described here comes from a study of T cell repertoires in cytomegalovirus infection. V was pared by 5 bases and J by 3 bases, with 4 bases of the junction left unmatched. The length of the CDR3 is 15 residues. Germline lookup yields CDR1 MNHEY and CDR2 SVGEGT. TCRdb re-analysed the reads in MiXCR, keeping a single row per CDR3 protein. The table has more than 250,000 distinct CDR3 sequences, approximately 25% seen once. A word on this clonotype: No antigen is known for it.

V is TRBV6-2 or TRBV6-3 and J is TRBJ2-2; TRBD1 agrees at 9 bases. Sequenced here: cultured PBMCs, sampled from culture after CMV antigen stimulation. The receptor's source is a human donor in good health (CMV status not recorded). Some clones in this sample may be carry-over from other donors' samples. CDR3 sequence (DNA): TGTGCCAGCAGTGCAGGACAGGGGTACACCGGGGAGCTGTTTTTT. Translated: CASSAGQGYTGELFF.